This T cell receptor (beta chain) was documented in a study of T cell repertoires in cytomegalovirus infection (dated 2019 in TCRdb). Concerning the study at large: Peptide stimulations targeted recently identified HLA-C-restricted CMV epitopes, whose presentation resists viral immunomodulation, together with well-studied HLA-B-restricted epitopes. Because public TCR beta signatures pointed to carriage of CMV infection together with the matching HLA type, the HLA type of each donor mattered for the analysis. What the work shows at the level of the full study, not this receptor alone: In both this cohort and an independent roughly 400-donor cohort, the cumulative frequency of public TCR beta family members distinguished carriers of CMV infection plus the relevant HLA type. The ex vivo response was dominated by HLA-C-restricted CMV-specific TCR beta clonotypes, which also provided the single most frequent clonotype in two of eight donors.

The treatment or condition label on this specimen signifies: in vitro stimulation with specific CMV peptide epitopes to enrich CMV-specific T cells. Sequencing used an Illumina HiSeq 1500. TCRdb itself trimmed the public reads at Q25 with fastp, ran MiXCR and retained productive beta chains. Every distinct CDR3 protein forms one entry, paired with its most common genes and DNA. Counted in this sample were 300,000 to 400,000 distinct CDR3 sequences; 25% to 30% of them appeared once. About 19% of the sample lies in the top ten. The junction shows trimming of 0 bases on V and 7 bases on J, plus 7 bases between the germline ends. The germline V gene gives CDR1 as MNHNS and CDR2 as SASEGT. From the cysteine up to the phenylalanine, the CDR3 has a length of 14 residues. CDR3 DNA only is kept here, 42 bases in frame from base 1. This clonotype was seen ten or more times. The antigen it recognizes is unknown. Per-nucleotide qualities are absent, and no much larger clonotype sits a single base away.

The chain links TRBV6-1 with TRBJ1-6; the D region possibly corresponds to TRBD1 (6 bases align). The receptor was isolated from a human donor in good health (CMV status not recorded). Some clones in this sample may be carry-over from other donors' samples. The input for sequencing was cultured PBMCs, taken from culture after CMV antigen stimulation. The sequence in DNA is TGTGCCAGCAGTGAAGCAAGGGGGAATTCACCCCTCCACTTT. Translated, it reads CASSEARGNSPLHF.